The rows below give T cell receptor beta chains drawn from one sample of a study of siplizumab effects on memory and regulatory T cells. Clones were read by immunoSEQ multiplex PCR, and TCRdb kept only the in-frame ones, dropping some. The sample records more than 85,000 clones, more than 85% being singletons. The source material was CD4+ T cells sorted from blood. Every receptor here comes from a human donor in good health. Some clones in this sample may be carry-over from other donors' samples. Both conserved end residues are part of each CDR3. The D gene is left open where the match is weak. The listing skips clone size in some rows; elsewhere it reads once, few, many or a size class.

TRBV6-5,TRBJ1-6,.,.,TGTGCCAGCAGTTACTCGCGTGGCATGGGTAATTCACCCCTCCACTTT,CASSYSRGMGNSPLHF
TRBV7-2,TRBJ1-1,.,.,TGTGCCAGCAGCTTATCCGGGGTCGCTGAAGCTTTCTTT,CASSLSGVAEAFF
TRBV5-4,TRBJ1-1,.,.,TGTGCCAGCAGCTTGGCCGGTTCAGGGCCAGCTTTCTTT,CASSLAGSGPAFF
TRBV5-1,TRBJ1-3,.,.,TGCGCCAGCAGCCAGGACGCCGTCTCTGGAAACACCATATATTTT,CASSQDAVSGNTIYF
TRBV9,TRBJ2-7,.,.,TGTGCCAGCAGCGCATGGGGAGGCGAGCAGTACTTC,CASSAWGGEQYF
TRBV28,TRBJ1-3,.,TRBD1,TGTGCCAGCAGCCGACAGGGAAGGATCTCCATATATTTT,CASSRQGRISIYF
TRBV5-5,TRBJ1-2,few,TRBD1,TGTGCCAGTATGGGACAGGGGGTCTATGGCTACACCTTC,CASMGQGVYGYTF
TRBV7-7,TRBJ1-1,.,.,TGTGCTAGCAGCCCAACGACACAATCTGAAGCTTTCTTT,CASSPTTQSEAFF
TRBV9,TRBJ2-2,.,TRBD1,TGTGCCAGCTCCGGAAACAGGGGGCGGGCCGGGGAGCTGTTTTTT,CASSGNRGRAGELFF
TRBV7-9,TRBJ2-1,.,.,TGTGCCAGCAGCTTAGTCCCAGCGAGCTCCTACAATGAGCAGTTCTTC,CASSLVPASSYNEQFF
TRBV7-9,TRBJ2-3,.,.,TGTGCCAGCAGCCTACTCGGGCTAGAGACAGATACGCAGTATTTT,CASSLLGLETDTQYF
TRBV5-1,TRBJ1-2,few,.,TGCGCCAGCAGCTTGGACAGCACCTATGGCTACACCTTC,CASSLDSTYGYTF
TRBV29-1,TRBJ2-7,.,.,TGCAGCGTTGACACTGGTTCCTACGAGCAGTACTTC,CSVDTGSYEQYF
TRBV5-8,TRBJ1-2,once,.,TGTGCCAGCACCGACGGGGGCGCCGGCTATGGCTACACCTTC,CASTDGGAGYGYTF
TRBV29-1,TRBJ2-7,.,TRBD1,TGCAGCGTTGAAGTCGTGGCAGGGGGCAGCCGATACGAGCAGTACTTC,CSVEVVAGGSRYEQYF
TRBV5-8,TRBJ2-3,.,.,TGTGCCAGCAGCTTGCTCGGCTCCACAGATACGCAGTATTTT,CASSLLGSTDTQYF
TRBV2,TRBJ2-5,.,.,TGTGCCAGCAGCAGGACTAGGGGGGGAGAGACCCAGTACTTC,CASSRTRGGETQYF
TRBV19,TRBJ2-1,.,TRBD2,TGTGCCAGTAGTATGCGGGCTAGCGGGAGCGGAGATGAGCAGTTCTTC,CASSMRASGSGDEQFF
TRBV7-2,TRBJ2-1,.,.,TGTGCCAGCAGCCTCTCATACACGAGCTCCTACAATGAGCAGTTCTTC,CASSLSYTSSYNEQFF
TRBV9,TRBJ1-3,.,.,TGTGCCAGCAGCGTAGTGGGGGACGGAAACACCATATATTTT,CASSVVGDGNTIYF
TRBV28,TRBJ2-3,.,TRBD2,TGTGCCAGCAGGTCGACTAGCGGGGCTCGGGATACGCAGTATTTT,CASRSTSGARDTQYF
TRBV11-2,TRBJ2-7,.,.,TGTGCCAGCAGCTCGGGGTTGTACGAGCAGTACTTC,CASSSGLYEQYF
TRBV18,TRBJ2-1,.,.,TGTGCCAGCTCACCACGGGTGCGCCCAGAGCAGTTCTTC,CASSPRVRPEQFF
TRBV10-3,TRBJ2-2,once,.,TGTGCCATCAGTGAACGGCTAGGGGGAACCGGGGAGCTGTTTTTT,CAISERLGGTGELFF
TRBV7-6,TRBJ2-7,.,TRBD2,TGTGCCAGCAGCTTAGATGTAGGTAGCGGGAGTCTCGAGCAGTACTTC,CASSLDVGSGSLEQYF
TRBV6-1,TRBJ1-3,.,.,TGTGCCAGCACCCAGGGAAGGAGTAACACCATATATTTT,CASTQGRSNTIYF
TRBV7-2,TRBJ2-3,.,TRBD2,TGTGCCAGCAGCTTGGGTAGCGGGGCCACAGATACGCAGTATTTT,CASSLGSGATDTQYF
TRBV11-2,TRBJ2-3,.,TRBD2,TGTGCCAGCAGACCCGGCTGGACTAGCAGTGCAGATACGCAGTATTTT,CASRPGWTSSADTQYF
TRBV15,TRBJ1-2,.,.,TGTGCCACCAGCAGAGCTGAAGGTGGCTACACCTTC,CATSRAEGGYTF
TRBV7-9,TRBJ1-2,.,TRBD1,TGTGCCAGCAGCTTAAGGGCACCCGGACAGGGCTATGGCTACACCTTC,CASSLRAPGQGYGYTF
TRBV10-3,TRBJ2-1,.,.,TGTGCCATCAGTGAAGGAAGGAACAATGAGCAGTTCTTC,CAISEGRNNEQFF
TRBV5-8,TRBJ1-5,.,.,TGTGCCAGCAGCTTGGGTTTGGGAGACCTTGAGCCCCAGCATTTT,CASSLGLGDLEPQHF
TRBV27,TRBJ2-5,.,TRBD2,TGTGCCAGCAGTTCGTGGGGAACTAGCGGGAGCCGCCTTAAAATATTTACCCAGTACTTC,CASSSWGTSGSRLKIFTQYF
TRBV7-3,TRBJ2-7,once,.,TGTGCCAGCAGCCCAGGTGACGGCGAGCAGTACTTC,CASSPGDGEQYF
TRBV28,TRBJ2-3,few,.,TGTGCCAGCAGTTTACCAGTAGGCGGAGGGATAAGCACAGATACGCAGTATTTT,CASSLPVGGGISTDTQYF
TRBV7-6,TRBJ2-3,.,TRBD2,TGTGCCAGCAGCCGGGGGGCAGATACGCAGTATTTT,CASSRGADTQYF
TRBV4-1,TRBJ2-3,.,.,TGCGCCAGCAGCCAAGATTGGAGCTCCACAGATACGCAGTATTTT,CASSQDWSSTDTQYF
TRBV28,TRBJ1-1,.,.,TGTGCCAGCAGGCTGGACAGCGCGAACACTGAAGCTTTCTTT,CASRLDSANTEAFF
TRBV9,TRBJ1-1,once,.,TGTGCCAGCAGCCCCCGACCGCGGCTCCAGAACACTGAAGCTTTCTTT,CASSPRPRLQNTEAFF
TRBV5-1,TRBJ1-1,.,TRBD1,TGCGCCAGCGTCCGGACAGGAAATTCTGAAGCTTTCTTT,CASVRTGNSEAFF
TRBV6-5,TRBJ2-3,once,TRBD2,TGTGCCAGCAGTTACTCGACTAGCGCCCCTCTCAGCCCGCAGTATTTT,CASSYSTSAPLSPQYF
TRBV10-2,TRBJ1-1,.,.,TGCGCCAGCAGTGAGTCGTTTGACAGAAGTAACACTGAAGCTTTCTTT,CASSESFDRSNTEAFF
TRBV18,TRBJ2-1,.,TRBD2,TGTGCCAGCTCACCATTGGGACTAGCGGGAGTTTCCTACAATGAGCAGTTCTTC,CASSPLGLAGVSYNEQFF
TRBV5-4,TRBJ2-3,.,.,TGTGCCAGCACCCAGGGCAGGGGCACAGATACGCAGTATTTT,CASTQGRGTDTQYF
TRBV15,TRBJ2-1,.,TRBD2,TGTGCCACCAGCAGAGGGGCAGGGACTAGCGGGAGGGCCGCCTACAATGAGCAGTTCTTC,CATSRGAGTSGRAAYNEQFF
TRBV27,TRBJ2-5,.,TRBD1,TGTGCCAGCAGTTTATCGCTGCCGGGACAGAGCCAAGAGACCCAGTACTTC,CASSLSLPGQSQETQYF
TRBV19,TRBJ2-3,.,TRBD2,TGTGCCAGCCGGGGACTAGTCACGGCATCAGATACGCAGTATTTT,CASRGLVTASDTQYF
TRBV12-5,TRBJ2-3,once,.,TGTGCTAGTGGTTTGCTCCTAACCCACACAGATACGCAGTATTTT,CASGLLLTHTDTQYF
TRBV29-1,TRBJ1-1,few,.,TGCAGCGTTGCGGACTCCTCTGAAGCTTTCTTT,CSVADSSEAFF
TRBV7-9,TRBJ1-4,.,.,TGTGCCAGCAGCAAGGGGGACCAGGGGAAGGGCGAAAAACTGTTTTTT,CASSKGDQGKGEKLFF
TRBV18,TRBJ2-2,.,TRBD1,TGTGCCAGCTCACCGGACAGGTACACCGGGGAGCTGTTTTTT,CASSPDRYTGELFF
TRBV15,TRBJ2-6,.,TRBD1,TGTGCCACCAACAGAGAGAAGTTTGTCTCGGGACAGGGCCTCTCTGGGGCCAACGTCCTGACTTTC,CATNREKFVSGQGLSGANVLTF
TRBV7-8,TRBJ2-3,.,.,TGTGCCAGCAGCTACCAGACCACCCTCGGGGACTTCGGCACAGATACGCAGTATTTT,CASSYQTTLGDFGTDTQYF
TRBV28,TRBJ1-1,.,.,TGTGCCAGCACCTACGGGGGTCTCACTGAAGCTTTCTTT,CASTYGGLTEAFF
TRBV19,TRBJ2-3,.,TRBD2,TGTGCCGCCGGACTAGCGGGAGGGACGTATACGCAGTATTTT,CAAGLAGGTYTQYF